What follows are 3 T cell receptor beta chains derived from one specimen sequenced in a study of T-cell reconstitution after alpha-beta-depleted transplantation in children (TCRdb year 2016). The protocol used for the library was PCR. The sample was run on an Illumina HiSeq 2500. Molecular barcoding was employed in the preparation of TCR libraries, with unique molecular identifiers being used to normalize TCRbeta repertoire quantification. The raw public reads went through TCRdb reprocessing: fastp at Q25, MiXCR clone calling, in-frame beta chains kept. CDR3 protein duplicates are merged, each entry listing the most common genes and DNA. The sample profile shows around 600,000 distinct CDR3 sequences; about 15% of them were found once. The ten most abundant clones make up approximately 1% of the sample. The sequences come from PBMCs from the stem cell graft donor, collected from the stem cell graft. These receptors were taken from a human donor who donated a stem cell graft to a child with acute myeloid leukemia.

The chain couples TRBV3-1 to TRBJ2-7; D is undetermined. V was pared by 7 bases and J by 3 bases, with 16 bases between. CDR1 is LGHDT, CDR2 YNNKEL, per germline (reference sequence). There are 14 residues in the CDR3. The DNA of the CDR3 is TGTGCCAGCATCTCGGCAGGACCGATCTACGAGCAGTACTTC. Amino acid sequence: CASISAGPIYEQYF.

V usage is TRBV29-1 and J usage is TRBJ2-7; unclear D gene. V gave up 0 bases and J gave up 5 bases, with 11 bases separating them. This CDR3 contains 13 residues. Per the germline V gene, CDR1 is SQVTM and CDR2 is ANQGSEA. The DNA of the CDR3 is TGCAGCGTTGAAGACGGATATCTGGACGAGCAGTACTTC. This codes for CSVEDGYLDEQYF.

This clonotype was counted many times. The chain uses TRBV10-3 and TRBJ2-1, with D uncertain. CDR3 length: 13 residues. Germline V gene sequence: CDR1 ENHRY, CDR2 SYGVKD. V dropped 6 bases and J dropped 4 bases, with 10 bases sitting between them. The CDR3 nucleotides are TGTGCCATCAGCCCGCGCGATTACAATGAGCAGTTCTTC. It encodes CAISPRDYNEQFF.